The 29 T cell receptor beta chains below all came from one sample that was sequenced in a study of chemoradiotherapy in HPV16-positive cancers. TCRdb's copy holds only in-frame clones and misses some; the assay was immunoSEQ multiplex PCR. This repertoire shows about 20,000 clones, approximately 90% found once; its top ten account for 4.5% to 7%. The material sequenced was blood, taken from a patient who underwent chemoradiotherapy. These receptors all stem from a human donor with HPV-associated anogenital cancer.

J is TRBJ2-5 and V is TRBV7-9, with 10 bases identical to TRBD2. CDR3 size: 16 residues. Germline values: CDR1 SEHNR, CDR2 FQNEAQ (reference sequence). V shed 0 bases and J 2 bases; nucleotides not matched to a gene: 3. CDR3 region: CASSLAVAGGQETQYF. The DNA of the CDR3 is TGTGCCAGCAGCTTAGCAGTAGCGGGGGGTCAAGAGACCCAGTACTTC.

This chain joins TRBV6-4 and TRBJ2-3, with 9 bases that match TRBD1. Germline V gene data show CDR1 as MRHNA and CDR2 as SNTAGT. The CDR3 sequence is 16 residues long. The V segment lost 0 bases and the J segment 6 bases; nucleotides outside the gene matches: 7. The CDR3 nucleotides are TGTGCCAGCAGTGACTCTGAAACAGGGGGCCTGGATACGCAGTATTTT. Translated, it gives CASSDSETGGLDTQYF.

The rearrangement links TRBV4-2 to TRBJ2-5; 8 bases agree with TRBD1. Trimming cost V 0 bases and J 5 bases; bases outside gene matches: 5. Germline CDR1 LGHNA, CDR2 YNFKEQ. This CDR3 has 15 residues. DNA for the CDR3: TGTGCCAGCAGCCAAGACGGACAGGGCGACGAGACCCAGTACTTC. Amino acid sequence: CASSQDGQGDETQYF.

This chain uses TRBV30 with TRBJ1-5, with 9 bases fitting TRBD1. Germline loops: CDR1 GTSNPN, CDR2 SVGIG (reference sequence). The CDR3 is 13 amino acids. V dropped 5 bases and J dropped 4; count of bases not matched to a gene: 3. CDR3 in amino acids: CAWAGTGNQPQHF. CDR3 nucleotides: TGTGCCTGGGCCGGGACAGGGAATCAGCCCCAGCATTTT.

This clone came up once. This rearrangement joins TRBV7-2 to TRBJ2-6, with TRBD1 as a possible D gene (5 bases). Germline CDR1 reads SGHTA; CDR2 reads FQGNSA. The V and J ends lost 4 bases and 2 bases respectively, with 15 bases between them. The CDR3 is 17 residues long. The CDR3 nucleotides are TGTGCCAGCAGCTCCTACCTAGGGGCGGCTGGGGCCAACGTCCTGACTTTC. This encodes CASSSYLGAAGANVLTF.

The CDR3, as DNA: TGTGCCAGCAGTGGTAACGGGGGCAAAAACATTCAGTACTTC. This translates into CASSGNGGKNIQYF. The V gene is TRBV25-1, the J gene TRBJ2-4, with D perhaps TRBD2 (6 bases). The CDR3 extends over 14 amino acids. Germline assignment: CDR1 MGHDK and CDR2 SYGVNS. V was cut by 4 bases and J by 3 bases, with 10 bases left in between.

This sequence joins TRBV7-2 and TRBJ2-1, with D possibly matching TRBD1 (5 bases). The CDR3 spans 15 residues. CDR1 is SGHTA and CDR2 is FQGNSA in the germline V gene. Trimming pared 5 bases from V and 9 bases from J, leaving 20 bases between. The CDR3 here is CASSANLGVWGEQFF. The CDR3 nucleotides read TGTGCCAGCAGCGCTAACTTAGGGGTTTGGGGTGAGCAGTTCTTC.

V is TRBV6-1 and J is TRBJ1-2; D not resolved. The CDR3 is 13 amino acids. The V gene lost 5 bases and the J gene lost 4 bases, with 11 bases spanning the gap. Per germline, CDR1 MNHNS and CDR2 SASEGT. The CDR3 loop is CASSPSPTYGYTF. CDR3 sequence (DNA): TGTGCCAGCAGTCCCTCACCGACCTATGGCTACACCTTC.

This chain connects TRBV6-6 to TRBJ1-1; D gene uncertain. The CDR3 length is 13 residues. From germline, CDR1 is MNHNY and CDR2 SVGAGI (reference sequence). Deletions cut 4 bases from V and 1 base from J, with 7 bases between. CDR3 protein: CASSLRENTEAFF. CDR3 DNA sequence: TGTGCCAGCAGTTTGAGGGAGAACACTGAAGCTTTCTTT.

The chain couples TRBV5-1 to TRBJ1-2; D not resolved. Germline loops: CDR1 SGHRS, CDR2 YFSETQ. This CDR3 contains 12 residues. Trimming cost V 0 bases and J 4 bases, with 4 bases left between them. The CDR3 region is CASSLEGYGYTF. DNA for the CDR3: TGCGCCAGCAGCTTGGAGGGCTATGGCTACACCTTC.

This sequence joins TRBV11-3 and TRBJ2-2; the D is unclear. Germline V gives CDR1 SGHNT, CDR2 YENEEA. The CDR3 runs to 15 residues. The V end was cut by 5 bases, the J end by 3 bases, with 13 bases between. CDR3 in DNA: TGTGCCAGCAGCCCAGCGCCGTCGGACACCGGGGAGCTGTTTTTT. It yields the protein CASSPAPSDTGELFF.

The V and J genes are TRBV18 and TRBJ2-7; 11 nucleotides align to TRBD1. V shed 4 bases and J 2 bases; nucleotides not matched to a gene: 4. CDR3 size: 15 residues. CDR1 and CDR2 (germline): KGHSH, LQKENI. In DNA form, the CDR3 reads TGTGCCAGCTCACTAGGGACAGGGGGGCCCTACGAGCAGTACTTC. Its translation: CASSLGTGGPYEQYF.

This chain joins TRBV7-2 and TRBJ1-2, with D possibly TRBD1 on 5 matching bases. V lost 5 bases, J lost 3 bases, and 10 bases lay in between. Germline V gene lookup returns CDR1 SGHTA and CDR2 FQGNSA. This CDR3 contains 13 residues. In DNA form, the CDR3 reads TGTGCCAGCAGCCCCGGGGGGGACTATGGCTACACCTTC. Its translation: CASSPGGDYGYTF.

This chain joins TRBV9 and TRBJ1-2; D call uncertain. Germline assignment: CDR1 SGDLS and CDR2 YYNGEE. The CDR3 consists of 15 residues. The V and J ends lost 4 bases and 4 bases respectively, with 17 bases between them. The CDR3 protein is CASSPSPSGIYGYTF. The CDR3 DNA reads as TGTGCCAGCAGCCCCTCACCGTCGGGTATCTATGGCTACACCTTC. Supplemented by reference TRBV9 and TRBJ1-2, the full variable domain reads DSGVTQTPKHLITATGQRVTLRCSPRSGDLSVYWYQQSLDQGLQFLIQYYNGEERAKGNILERFSAQQFPDLHSELNLSSLELGDSALYFCASSPSPSGIYGYTFGSGTRLTVV.

This sequence joins TRBV29-1 and TRBJ1-1, with D possibly TRBD1 on 5 matching bases. V was shortened by 4 bases and J by 0 bases, with 12 bases between the two germline ends. The CDR3 covers 14 residues. Germline CDR1 reads SQVTM; CDR2 reads ANQGSEA. CDR3 coding DNA: TGCAGCGTTGCAGGGAGGATGGTGAACACTGAAGCTTTCTTT. This encodes CSVAGRMVNTEAFF.

The chain carries TRBV19 and TRBJ2-5; the D is unclear. Germline V gives CDR1 LNHDA, CDR2 SQIVND (reference sequence). CDR3 size: 16 residues. V lost 1 base, J lost 2 bases, and 14 bases lay in between. This CDR3 reads CASSIGWTYGQETQYF. CDR3 nucleotides: TGTGCCAGTAGTATAGGTTGGACGTACGGGCAAGAGACCCAGTACTTC.

This clone was counted only a few times. The chain carries TRBV19 and TRBJ2-1; D is perhaps TRBD1 or TRBD2 (5 bases each). Germline loops: CDR1 LNHDA, CDR2 SQIVND (reference sequence). This CDR3 comprises 13 residues. V was cut by 3 bases and J by 12 bases, with 15 bases left in between. In DNA form, the CDR3 reads TGTGCCAGTAGTATCTTCTCAAGGGACCTGCAGTTCTTC. Its protein is CASSIFSRDLQFF.

The V and J genes are TRBV10-3 and TRBJ2-1; D call uncertain. The V gene's germline CDR1 is ENHRY and CDR2 SYGVKD. The CDR3 spans 15 residues. V lost 2 bases, J lost 0 bases, and 8 bases lay in between. CDR3 nucleotide sequence: TGTGCCATCAGTGAGCTCTCCAGCTCCTACAATGAGCAGTTCTTC. Protein product: CAISELSSSYNEQFF.

This chain uses TRBV6-1 with TRBJ2-4; D call uncertain. Per the germline V gene, CDR1 is MNHNS and CDR2 is SASEGT. V was clipped by 7 bases and J by 0 bases, with 13 bases between them. The length of the CDR3 is 15 residues. The CDR3 is CASTAGRLAKNIQYF. The CDR3 DNA sequence: TGTGCCAGCACCGCCGGACGGTTAGCCAAAAACATTCAGTACTTC.

V usage is TRBV4-1 and J usage is TRBJ2-5; 15 bases align to TRBD2. Germline CDR1 reads MGHRA; CDR2 reads YSYEKL. Trimming at V came to 0 bases and at J to 5 bases, leaving 4 bases not matched to a gene. This CDR3 contains 17 residues. CDR3 DNA: TGCGCCAGCAGCCAAGAAGGGACTAGCGGGGGGTACGAGACCCAGTACTTC. It is translated as CASSQEGTSGGYETQYF.

The chain recombines TRBV4-1 with TRBJ1-1, with a possible D match to TRBD1 (5 bases). The CDR3 consists of 14 residues. The germline CDR1 and CDR2 sequences are MGHRA and YSYEKL. The V and J ends lost 3 bases and 8 bases respectively, with 16 bases between them. Written as DNA, the CDR3 is TGCGCCAGCAGCCACGCGACCAGGGACGGAGAAGCTTTCTTT. Protein: CASSHATRDGEAFF.

The gene calls are TRBV6-1 and TRBJ2-4; the D is unclear. There are 15 residues in the CDR3. The V gene lost 4 bases and the J gene lost 0 bases, with 10 bases spanning the gap. In germline, CDR1 is MNHNS, CDR2 SASEGT. The CDR3, as DNA: TGTGCCAGCAGTGTTTCTGCCTTAGCCAAAAACATTCAGTACTTC. Protein product: CASSVSALAKNIQYF.

The chain carries TRBV5-1 and TRBJ1-1; no clear D gene. V was pared by 4 bases and J by 3 bases, with 10 bases between. The CDR3 runs 13 residues. CDR1 SGHRS and CDR2 YFSETQ come from the germline V gene. The CDR3 DNA reads TGCGCCAGCAGCACAAGAGGAGACACTGAAGCTTTCTTT. It encodes CASSTRGDTEAFF.

The chain carries TRBV19 and TRBJ2-5; maybe TRBD1 (5 bases). The V end was cut by 5 bases, the J end by 4 bases, with 17 bases between. The CDR3 covers 15 residues. CDR1 and CDR2 (germline): LNHDA, SQIVND (reference sequence). The CDR3 reads CASSADTGSSETQYF. CDR3 sequence (DNA): TGTGCCAGTAGTGCGGACACCGGATCTTCAGAGACCCAGTACTTC.

The chain uses TRBV27 and TRBJ2-7; tentative D call: TRBD2 (6 bases). In germline, CDR1 is MNHEY, CDR2 SMNVEV (reference sequence). Trimming left V 3 bases short and J 5 bases short, with 14 bases between. The CDR3 has 14 residues. CDR3 protein: CASSFQGLNHEQYF. Written as DNA, the CDR3 is TGTGCCAGCAGTTTCCAAGGACTAAACCACGAGCAGTACTTC.

J is TRBJ1-2 and V is TRBV27, with TRBD1 as a possible D gene (6 bases). Germline V gives CDR1 MNHEY, CDR2 SMNVEV (reference sequence). The CDR3 extends over 13 amino acids. With 6 bases removed from V and 6 bases from J, the gap between germline ends came to 14 bases. The CDR3 here is CASSNRVSHGYTF. The DNA for the CDR3 is TGTGCCAGCAGCAACAGGGTTAGCCATGGCTACACCTTC.

This chain links TRBV29-1 with TRBJ1-1; TRBD1 might be the D (5 bases). Germline CDR1 reads SQVTM; CDR2 reads ANQGSEA. The CDR3 covers 15 residues. The V and J ends lost 3 bases and 4 bases respectively, with 18 bases between them. CDR3 DNA: TGCAGCGTTGATGACCTCGGGGGGTTAGGCACTGAAGCTTTCTTT. This translates into CSVDDLGGLGTEAFF.

The chain uses TRBV7-9 and TRBJ1-3; 7 positions match TRBD1. The CDR3 length is 17 residues. Trimming removed 5 bases from V and 0 bases from J; junction bases left unmatched: 10. Germline V gene data show CDR1 as SEHNR and CDR2 as FQNEAQ (reference sequence). Here the CDR3 reads CASSPLRGQPSGNTIYF. CDR3 DNA sequence: TGTGCCAGCAGCCCACTCCGGGGACAGCCCTCTGGAAACACCATATATTTT.

The chain recombines TRBV12-2 with TRBJ1-5. TRBV12-2 is marked as a pseudogene. CDR3 length equals 12 residues. The CDR3: CASRPPDQPQHF. For the CDR3, the DNA is TGTGCAAGTCGCCCCCCGGATCAGCCCCAGCATTTT.